This T cell receptor beta chain was captured by sequencing in a study of blood T cell repertoires in COVID-19. At the level of the study: Sites in the United States, Italy and Spain provided acute and convalescent COVID-19 samples. Sample material is recorded as cDNA or gDNA derived from T cells, B-cell-depleted T cells, or PBMCs.

Original data processing: The assay estimated nucleated cells by amplifying reference gene primers. The protocol was immunoSEQ multiplex PCR, while the TCRdb copy is restricted to in-frame clones and leaves out a portion. The V and J calls and clone size come from that table; D and trimming were worked out from the DNA. Among a few hundred thousand clones listed, more than 75% were seen once. The receptor was derived from a man in his fifties with acute or convalescent COVID-19. Sequencing input: peripheral blood.

This chain's CDR3 is CASSVSGVLSGNTIYF. The CDR3 DNA reads TGCGCCAGCAGCGTATCAGGCGTTCTCTCTGGAAACACCATATATTTT. This rearrangement joins TRBV5-1 to TRBJ1-3, with no clear D. Per germline, CDR1 SGHRS and CDR2 YFSETQ. The ends were cut back, 4 bases at V and 0 bases at J, with 14 bases in the middle. This CDR3 spans 16 amino acids.